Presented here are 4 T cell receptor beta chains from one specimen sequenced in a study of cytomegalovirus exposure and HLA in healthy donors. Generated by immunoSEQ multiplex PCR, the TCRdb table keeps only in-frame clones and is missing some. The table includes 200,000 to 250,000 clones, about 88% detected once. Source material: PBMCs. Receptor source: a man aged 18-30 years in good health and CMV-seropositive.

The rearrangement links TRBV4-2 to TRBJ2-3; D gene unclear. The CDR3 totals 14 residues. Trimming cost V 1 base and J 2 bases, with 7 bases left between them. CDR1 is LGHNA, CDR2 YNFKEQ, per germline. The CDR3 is CASSQAGDTDTQYF. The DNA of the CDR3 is TGTGCCAGCAGCCAAGCCGGCGACACAGATACGCAGTATTTT.

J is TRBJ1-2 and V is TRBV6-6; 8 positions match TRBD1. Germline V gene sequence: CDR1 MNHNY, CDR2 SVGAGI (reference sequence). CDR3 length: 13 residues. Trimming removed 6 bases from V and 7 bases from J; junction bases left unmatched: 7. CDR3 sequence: CASSQDRVGGYTF. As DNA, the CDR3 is TGTGCCAGCAGCCAGGACAGGGTCGGTGGCTACACCTTC.

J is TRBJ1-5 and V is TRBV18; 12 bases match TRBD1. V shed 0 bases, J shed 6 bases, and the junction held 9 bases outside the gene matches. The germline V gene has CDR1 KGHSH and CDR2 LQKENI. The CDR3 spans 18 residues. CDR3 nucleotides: TGTGCCAGCTCACCACCTATCCGGGACAGGGGGCTAAGTCAGCCCCAGCATTTT. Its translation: CASSPPIRDRGLSQPQHF. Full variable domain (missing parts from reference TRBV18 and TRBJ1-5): NAGVMQNPRHLVRRRGQEARLRCSPMKGHSHVYWYRQLPEEGLKFMVYLQKENIIDESGMPKERFSAEFPKEGPSILRIQQVVRGDSAAYFCASSPPIRDRGLSQPQHFGDGTRLSIL.

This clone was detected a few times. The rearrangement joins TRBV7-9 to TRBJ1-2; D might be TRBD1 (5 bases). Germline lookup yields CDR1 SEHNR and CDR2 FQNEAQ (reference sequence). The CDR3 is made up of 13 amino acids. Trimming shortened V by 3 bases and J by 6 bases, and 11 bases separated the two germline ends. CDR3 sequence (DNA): TGTGCCAGCAGCTTGGGGGGTGTCGATGGCTACACCTTC. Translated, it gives CASSLGGVDGYTF.